Each of the 11 T cell receptor beta chains below was sequenced from the same sample in a study of shared clonotypes between healthy human individuals. Repertoires were generated with immunoSEQ multiplex PCR, while TCRdb's copy carries only in-frame clones and drops some. The sample has under 550,000 clones; approximately 95% are singletons. Sequenced input: naive CD4+ T cells sorted from blood. Subset denoted: CD45RA+ positively selected. These receptors were collected from a woman in her twenties or thirties in good health.

The chain combines TRBV7-8 with TRBJ2-2; TRBD1 matches at 12 bases. The CDR3 runs to 18 residues. V shed 5 bases, J shed 4 bases, and the junction held 11 bases outside the gene matches. CDR1 SGHVS and CDR2 FQNEAQ come from the germline V gene. This CDR3 reads CASSLGQGARGITGELFF. In DNA, the CDR3 is TGTGCCAGCAGCCTGGGACAGGGGGCGAGGGGCATCACCGGGGAGCTGTTTTTT.

This clone was found once. The chain carries TRBV18 and TRBJ2-5; tentatively, D is TRBD1 or TRBD2 (5 bases each). V lost 6 bases to trimming and J lost 1 base, with 15 bases between them. The CDR3 runs 15 residues. CDR1 and CDR2 (germline): KGHSH, LQKENI. As DNA, the CDR3 is TGTGCCAGCTCCCCCGGGACGATGGGCCAAGAGACCCAGTACTTC. It codes for CASSPGTMGQETQYF.

The V and J genes are TRBV7-9 and TRBJ1-3, with a possible D match to TRBD1 (5 bases). With 5 bases removed from V and 3 bases from J, the gap between germline ends came to 17 bases. This CDR3 spans 16 amino acids. Germline V gives CDR1 SEHNR, CDR2 FQNEAQ (reference sequence). For the CDR3, the DNA is TGTGCCAGCAGCCTGCCGCGGGGCGGGTTTGGAAACACCATATATTTT. Translating it yields CASSLPRGGFGNTIYF.

CDR3 sequence: CASSSLTRSEQFF. CDR3 nucleotide sequence: TGCGCCAGCAGCAGCCTGACTAGGAGTGAGCAGTTCTTC. V usage is TRBV5-1 and J usage is TRBJ2-1; D might be TRBD2 (6 bases). Per the germline V gene, CDR1 is SGHRS and CDR2 is YFSETQ. V was shortened by 4 bases and J by 9 bases, with 14 bases between the two germline ends. The CDR3 runs 13 residues.

The chain joins TRBV11-3 to TRBJ1-6; D unresolved. V lost 2 bases to trimming and J lost 7 bases, with 6 bases between them. CDR3 size: 13 residues. Germline assignment: CDR1 SGHNT and CDR2 YENEEA. CDR3 sequence (DNA): TGTGCCAGCAGCTTAACCAGAAATTCACCCCTCCACTTT. Amino acids: CASSLTRNSPLHF.

The chain uses TRBV2 and TRBJ2-3, with 7 bases that match TRBD2. V was clipped by 2 bases and J by 3 bases; unmatched bases: 8. There are 16 residues in the CDR3. Germline V gives CDR1 SNHLY, CDR2 FYNNEI. The CDR3 sequence is CASSELAGVRTDTQYF. The CDR3 DNA sequence: TGTGCCAGCAGTGAACTGGCGGGAGTACGGACAGATACGCAGTATTTT.

The chain links TRBV28 to TRBJ1-1; D gene unclear. Germline V gene lookup returns CDR1 MDHEN and CDR2 SYDVKM. Trimming left V 6 bases short and J 2 bases short, with 10 bases between. CDR3 length equals 13 residues. The CDR3 DNA follows: TGTGCCAGCAGGATGACGGCTAACACTGAAGCTTTCTTT. Translation: CASRMTANTEAFF.

The chain couples TRBV14 to TRBJ2-1; D is possibly TRBD2 (5 bases). Germline assignment: CDR1 SGHDN and CDR2 FVKESK. This CDR3 comprises 16 residues. The V end lost 4 bases, the J end lost 13 bases, and 26 bases lay between the germline ends. The chain's CDR3 is CASSRPQTPREGPQFF. CDR3 in DNA: TGTGCCAGCAGCCGACCCCAGACTCCTCGGGAAGGACCCCAGTTCTTC.

The V and J genes are TRBV30 and TRBJ1-1, with D hard to call. Trimming took 5 bases from V and 3 from J, leaving 13 bases between them. The CDR3 has 13 residues. Germline V gene data show CDR1 as GTSNPN and CDR2 as SVGIG (reference sequence). Here the CDR3 DNA reads TGTGCCTGGCATACCCGGGCCGACACTGAAGCTTTCTTT. Protein sequence: CAWHTRADTEAFF.

The chain carries TRBV6-5 and TRBJ2-7; 9 bases fit TRBD1. The trim removed 0 bases at V and 4 bases at J, leaving 7 bases unmatched. This CDR3 is 16 amino acids long. Germline lookup yields CDR1 MNHEY and CDR2 SVGAGI. CDR3 loop: CASSYSAGTGSYEQYF. The CDR3 nucleotides are TGTGCCAGCAGTTACTCCGCCGGGACAGGGTCTTACGAGCAGTACTTC.

V gene TRBV28 combines with J gene TRBJ2-1, with 11 positions matching TRBD2. V lost 3 bases, J lost 0 bases, and 1 base stayed unmatched. The germline V gene encodes CDR1 MDHEN and CDR2 SYDVKM. The CDR3 contains 16 residues. The CDR3 DNA sequence: TGTGCCAGCAGTTTGACTAGCGGGGACTCCTACAATGAGCAGTTCTTC. It translates to CASSLTSGDSYNEQFF.